These 7 T cell receptor beta chains were all obtained from the same sample, sequenced in a study of glioma-infiltrating T cells after dendritic cell vaccination. Profiling relied on immunoSEQ multiplex PCR, and the TCRdb table lists in-frame clones only, not all of them. The profile shows about 76,000 clones, about nine tenths of them singletons. Regarding time point: after dendritic cell vaccination, including at tumor progression/relapse. The sequenced sample was blood, obtained after dendritic cell vaccination. These receptors were taken from a human donor with glioblastoma.

The chain joins TRBV9 to TRBJ2-2, with a tentative D call TRBD2 (5 bases). The CDR3 consists of 16 residues. From germline, CDR1 is SGDLS and CDR2 YYNGEE. V lost 0 bases to trimming and J lost 2 bases, with 11 bases between them. In nucleotides, the CDR3 is TGTGCCAGCAGCGTAGGCCACAGACTAAACACCGGGGAGCTGTTTTTT. The encoded protein is CASSVGHRLNTGELFF.

This rearrangement joins TRBV2 to TRBJ2-2, with 8 positions matching TRBD2. The CDR3 is 16 amino acids. J was trimmed by 6 bases and V by 6 bases; bases with no gene match: 12. Per germline, CDR1 SNHLY and CDR2 FYNNEI. Here the CDR3 reads CASSPAGGKGAGELFF. In nucleotides, the CDR3 is TGTGCCAGCAGCCCCGCGGGGGGAAAAGGCGCCGGGGAGCTGTTTTTT. The full variable domain, completed using reference TRBV2 and TRBJ2-2, is EPEVTQTPSHQVTQMGQEVILRCVPISNHLYFYWYRQILGQKVEFLVSFYNNEISEKSEIFDDQFSVERPDGSNFTLKIRSTKLEDSAMYFCASSPAGGKGAGELFFGEGSRLTVL.

The chain carries TRBV25-1 and TRBJ1-5, with D perhaps matching TRBD1 (5 bases). Germline-derived CDR1 and CDR2 are MGHDK and SYGVNS. The V gene lost 8 bases and the J gene lost 0 bases, with 11 bases spanning the gap. This CDR3 is built from 14 residues. The CDR3 DNA reads TGTGCCAGCGGCATTACAGGTAGCAATCAGCCCCAGCATTTT. Translating gives CASGITGSNQPQHF. The full variable domain, rest sourced from reference TRBV25-1 and TRBJ1-5, is EADIYQTPRYLVIGTGKKITLECSQTMGHDKMYWYQQDPGMELHLIHYSYGVNSTEKGDLSSESTVSRIRTEHFPLTLESARPSHTSQYLCASGITGSNQPQHFGDGTRLSIL.

The V and J genes are TRBV28 and TRBJ2-5, with 9 bases aligning to TRBD1. With the DNA end fitting TRBJ2-7 better, the J assignment may be wrong. Germline-derived CDR1 and CDR2 are MDHEN and SYDVKM. This CDR3 has 14 residues. This chain's CDR3 is CASRGQGRAYEQYF. CDR3 DNA: TGTGCCAGCAGGGGACAGGGAAGAGCTTACGAGCAGTACTTC.

The rearrangement joins TRBV10-3 to TRBJ1-6; D may be TRBD1 (5 bases). The V and J ends lost 10 bases and 1 base respectively, with 8 bases between them. From germline, CDR1 is ENHRY and CDR2 SYGVKD. The CDR3 contains 13 residues. The chain's CDR3 is CANRGSYNSPLHF. The CDR3 DNA reads as TGTGCCAACCGGGGGTCCTATAATTCACCCCTCCACTTT.

The chain uses TRBV5-1 and TRBJ2-2; 9 bases align to TRBD2. Germline V gene data show CDR1 as SGHRS and CDR2 as YFSETQ. The CDR3 is 14 residues long. Unmatched junction bases numbered 5, after V lost 6 bases and J lost 5 bases. CDR3 amino acids: CASNSGSKTGELFF. CDR3 sequence (DNA): TGCGCCAGCAATAGCGGGAGTAAGACCGGGGAGCTGTTTTTT.

This chain joins TRBV29-1 and TRBJ2-1, with 10 bases aligning to TRBD1. J gave up 6 bases and V 6 bases, and 5 bases lay outside the gene matches. The germline V gene encodes CDR1 SQVTM and CDR2 ANQGSEA. The CDR3 is 13 residues long. The CDR3: CSVVRDRGNEQFF. The CDR3 nucleotides read TGCAGCGTCGTCCGGGACAGGGGCAATGAGCAGTTCTTC.